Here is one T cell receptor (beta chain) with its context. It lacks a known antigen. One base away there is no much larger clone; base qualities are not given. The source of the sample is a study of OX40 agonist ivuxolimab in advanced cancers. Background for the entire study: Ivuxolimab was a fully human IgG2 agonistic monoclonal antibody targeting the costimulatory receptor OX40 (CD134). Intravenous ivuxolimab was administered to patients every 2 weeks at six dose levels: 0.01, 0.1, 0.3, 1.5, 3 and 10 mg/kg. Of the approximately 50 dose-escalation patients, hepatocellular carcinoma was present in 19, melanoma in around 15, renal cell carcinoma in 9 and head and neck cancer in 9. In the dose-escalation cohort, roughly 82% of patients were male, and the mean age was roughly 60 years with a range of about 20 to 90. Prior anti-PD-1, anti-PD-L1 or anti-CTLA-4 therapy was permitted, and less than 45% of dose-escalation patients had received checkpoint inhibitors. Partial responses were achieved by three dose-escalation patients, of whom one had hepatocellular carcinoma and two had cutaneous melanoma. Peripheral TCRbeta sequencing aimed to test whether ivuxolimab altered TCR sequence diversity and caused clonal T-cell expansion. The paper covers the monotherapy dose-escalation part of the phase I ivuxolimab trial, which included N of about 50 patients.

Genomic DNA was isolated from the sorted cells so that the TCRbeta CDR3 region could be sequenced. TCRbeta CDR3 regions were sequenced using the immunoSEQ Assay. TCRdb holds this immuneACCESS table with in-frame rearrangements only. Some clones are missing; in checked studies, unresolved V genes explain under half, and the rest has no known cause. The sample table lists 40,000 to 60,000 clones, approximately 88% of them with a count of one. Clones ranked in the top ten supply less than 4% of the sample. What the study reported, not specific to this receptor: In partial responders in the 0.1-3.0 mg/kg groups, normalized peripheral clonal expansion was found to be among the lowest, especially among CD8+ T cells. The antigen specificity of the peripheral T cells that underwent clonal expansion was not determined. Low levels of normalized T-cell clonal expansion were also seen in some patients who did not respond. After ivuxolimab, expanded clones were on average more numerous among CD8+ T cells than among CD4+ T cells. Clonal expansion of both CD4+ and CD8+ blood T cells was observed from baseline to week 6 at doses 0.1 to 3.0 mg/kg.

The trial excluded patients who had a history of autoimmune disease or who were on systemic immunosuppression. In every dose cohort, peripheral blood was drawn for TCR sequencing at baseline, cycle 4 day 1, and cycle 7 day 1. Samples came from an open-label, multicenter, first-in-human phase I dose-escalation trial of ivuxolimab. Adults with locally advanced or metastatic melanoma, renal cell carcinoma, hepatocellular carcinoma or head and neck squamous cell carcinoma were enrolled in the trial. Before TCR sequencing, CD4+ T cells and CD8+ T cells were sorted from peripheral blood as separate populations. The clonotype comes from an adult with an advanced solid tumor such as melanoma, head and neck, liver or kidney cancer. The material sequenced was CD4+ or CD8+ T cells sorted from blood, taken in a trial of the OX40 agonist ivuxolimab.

The CDR3 is CAIKDPNTEAFF. The nucleotide sequence is TGTGCCATCAAGGACCCGAACACTGAAGCTTTCTTT. The chain is assembled from TRBV10-3 and TRBJ1-1, with no confident D gene call. The junction carries 7 bases between V and J, which are trimmed by 7 bases and 1 base respectively. Spanning cysteine to phenylalanine, the CDR3 consists of 12 amino acids. Just CDR3 DNA is preserved here, 36 bases in frame from base 1. From the germline V gene, CDR1 is ENHRY and CDR2 is SYGVKD.